This TCR beta chain was documented in a study of siplizumab effects on memory and regulatory T cells. Note on this clone: The antigen is unknown.

Per individual sample, about 97,000 TCR templates were assayed. Measured with immunoSEQ multiplex PCR; TCRdb has only the in-frame clones, and not every one. Among approximately 94,000 clones listed, 94% were seen once. Study-wide findings and caveats: In unstimulated cells, naive T cells appeared more diverse than memory T cells and seemed major alloresponse contributors. Tregs that proliferated in siplizumab cultures did not have their suppressive function confirmed.

Germline CDR1 SGHRS, CDR2 YFSETQ. V dropped 0 bases and J dropped 1 base, with 12 bases sitting between them. This CDR3 has 16 amino acids. Input material: non-Treg CD4+ T cells sorted from blood. The genes are TRBV5-1 and TRBJ2-3; D call uncertain. The clonotype originates from a human donor in good health. The CDR3 sequence: CASSLGSLAGTDTQYF. CDR3 nucleotides: TGCGCCAGCAGCTTGGGGTCTTTGGCGGGCACAGATACGCAGTATTTT.